This T cell receptor beta chain was sequenced during a study of T cell clonotyping in hematopoietic cell transplantation. Study-level findings and limits: CD4 and CD8 repertoire contributions could not be separated without sorting. Recipient TCR diversity dropped after transplant; expanded clonotypes rose from day 30 to 180. Few recipient clonotypes overlapped donors; over 95% were de novo at given depth.

J was trimmed by 7 bases and V by 5 bases; bases with no gene match: 8. The CDR3 length is 14 residues. The germline V gene has CDR1 SGHVS and CDR2 FNYEAQ. Assay used: immunoSEQ multiplex PCR; TCRdb lists only in-frame clones, some missing. The table has about 7,100 clones, roughly 98% seen once; the top ten hold about 0.6%. Recipient blood drawn about 28 days pretransplant and days 30, 100, 180 after. About this clone: As yet, its antigen is unknown.

The source was PBMCs, collected 30 days after allogeneic stem cell transplant. The rearrangement uses TRBV7-6 and TRBJ2-1; 7 bases are shared with TRBD2. This TCR came from a male patient aged 60 to 75 who had an allogeneic stem cell transplant from a related donor, so the T cells may come from the graft donor. Some clones in this sample may be carry-over from other donors' samples. The CDR3 DNA reads as TGTGCCAGCAGCCTTGGGACTAACGGGAATGAGCAGTTCTTC. Translation: CASSLGTNGNEQFF.